This T cell receptor beta chain was captured in a study of control samples from healthy donors and cancer patients. Assay: immunoSEQ multiplex PCR; the TCRdb copy retains only in-frame clones and omits some. The sample includes tens of thousands of clones, approximately 82% seen only once; the top ten take roughly 50%. The germline V and J ends were trimmed by 9 bases and 0 bases, with 5 bases remaining between them. Germline CDR1 is KGHDR and CDR2 is SFDVKD. CDR3 length equals 12 residues. V usage is TRBV24-1 and J usage is TRBJ1-5; D is ambiguous. Source material: blood. The TCR sequence derives from a man aged 55 to 70 in good health. CDR3 region: CATADSNQPQHF. The CDR3 region has the DNA TGTGCCACCGCAGATAGCAATCAGCCCCAGCATTTT.